A single sample is the source of the 26 T cell receptor beta chains below, sequenced in a study of technical replicates of blood from a handful of donors. The table came from immunoSEQ multiplex PCR; TCRdb's copy has only in-frame clones and leaves some out. The table lists approximately 81,000 clones, approximately 97% of them singletons, with around 0.2% in the top ten. Source material: T cells isolated from PBMCs. The source is a human donor in good health.

The J gene is TRBJ1-1, the V gene TRBV6-5; weak D call: TRBD1 (6 bases). The V end lost 8 bases, the J end lost 5 bases, and 15 bases lay between the germline ends. Germline assignment: CDR1 MNHEY and CDR2 SVGAGI. The CDR3 runs to 13 residues. The CDR3 region is CASHRDMATEAFF. CDR3 bases: TGTGCCAGCCACAGGGACATGGCGACTGAAGCTTTCTTT.

The chain couples TRBV28 to TRBJ2-7, with a weak D call TRBD2 (6 bases). Trimming stripped 4 bases from V and 2 bases from J, with 15 bases between. The CDR3 sequence is 15 residues long. Looked up from germline, CDR1 is MDHEN and CDR2 is SYDVKM. In DNA, the CDR3 is TGTGCCAGCAGTTCGCGACCCGGGAGCCCCTACGAGCAGTACTTC. Protein product: CASSSRPGSPYEQYF.

The V call is TRBV29-1, the J call TRBJ2-5; 7 nucleotides agree with TRBD2. The germline gives CDR1 SQVTM, CDR2 ANQGSEA. This CDR3 contains 11 residues. With V trimmed by 4 bases and J by 5 bases, 1 base remained unmatched. The chain's CDR3 is CSVVGGETQYF. In DNA form, the CDR3 reads TGCAGCGTTGTGGGGGGGGAGACCCAGTACTTC.

The V and J genes are TRBV30 and TRBJ2-7, with D possibly matching TRBD1 (5 bases). The CDR3 loop spans 14 amino acids. Germline CDR1 and CDR2: GTSNPN and SVGIG (reference sequence). With 1 base removed from V and 3 bases from J, the gap between germline ends came to 13 bases. CDR3 coding DNA: TGTGCCTGGAGTGACAGGTTCGGATTCTACGAGCAGTACTTC. It specifies CAWSDRFGFYEQYF.

The chain carries TRBV4-1 and TRBJ1-2; TRBD1 aligns across 9 bases. CDR1 is MGHRA and CDR2 is YSYEKL in the germline V gene. V shed 7 bases and J 0 bases; nucleotides not matched to a gene: 18. There are 19 residues in the CDR3. In nucleotides, the CDR3 is TGCGCCAGCAACCCCCCGGACAGGGGTGGTTCCTCCTCTAACTATGGCTACACCTTC. The encoded protein is CASNPPDRGGSSSNYGYTF.

V is TRBV13 and J is TRBJ2-3; 7 bases match TRBD2. Germline V CDR1 and CDR2: PRHDT, FYEKMQ (reference sequence). Trimming removed 0 bases from V and 4 bases from J; junction bases left unmatched: 4. This CDR3 spans 15 amino acids. The CDR3 nucleotides read TGTGCCAGCAGCTTAGGCGGGGAGGGGTCAGATACGCAGTATTTT. Its protein product is CASSLGGEGSDTQYF.

This chain connects TRBV13 to TRBJ1-2, with no clear D. Per germline, CDR1 PRHDT and CDR2 FYEKMQ (reference sequence). V lost 2 bases and J lost 4, with 17 bases in between. There are 16 residues in the CDR3. CDR3: CASSLNSAGARYGYTF. Written as DNA, the CDR3 is TGTGCCAGCAGCTTAAACTCGGCAGGCGCTCGCTATGGCTACACCTTC.

The CDR3 DNA is TGCGCCAGCATCCCCTTTTCAGACTGCCAGCATTTT. Its protein product is CASIPFSDCQHF. The chain links TRBV10-1 to TRBJ1-5; no definite D call. Trimming pared 7 bases from V and 12 bases from J, leaving 16 bases between. Germline CDR1 WNHNN, CDR2 SYGVQD (reference sequence). The CDR3 sequence is 12 residues long.

This chain joins TRBV6-5 and TRBJ2-7, with TRBD2 identical over 8 bases. CDR1 is MNHEY, CDR2 SVGAGI, per germline. The CDR3 sequence is 11 residues long. V was pared by 4 bases and J by 11 bases, with 4 bases of the junction left unmatched. The CDR3 DNA reads TGTGCCAGCAGTTCGTCGGGACTAGAGTACTTC. It codes for CASSSSGLEYF.

The chain is built from TRBV7-9 and TRBJ1-1, with a weak D call TRBD1 (5 bases). This CDR3 has 15 residues. Germline CDR1 SEHNR, CDR2 FQNEAQ (reference sequence). Trimming pared 5 bases from V and 2 bases from J, leaving 15 bases between. The CDR3 loop is CASSPIRQINTEAFF. The CDR3 nucleotides are TGTGCCAGCAGCCCCATAAGACAGATTAACACTGAAGCTTTCTTT.

The rearrangement uses TRBV5-4 and TRBJ1-3; TRBD1 matches at 11 bases. This CDR3 spans 16 amino acids. Germline CDR1 is SGHNT and CDR2 is YYREEE (reference sequence). The ends lost 0 bases at V and 2 bases at J; junction bases unmatched: 1. DNA of the CDR3: TGTGCCAGCAGCTTGGCGGGACAGGGGGCTGGAAACACCATATATTTT. Amino acids: CASSLAGQGAGNTIYF.

The chain links TRBV5-1 to TRBJ2-5, with 13 bases lining up with TRBD2. Germline V gene lookup returns CDR1 SGHRS and CDR2 YFSETQ. The CDR3 has 16 residues. Unmatched junction bases numbered 8, after V lost 4 bases and J lost 5 bases. CDR3 sequence (DNA): TGCGCCAGCAGCATAGGGACTAGCGGGGTTGGCGAGACCCAGTACTTC. It codes for CASSIGTSGVGETQYF.

The chain links TRBV11-3 to TRBJ1-3, with D hard to call. The CDR3 sequence is 14 residues long. Trimming stripped 1 base from V and 0 bases from J, with 4 bases between. Per germline, CDR1 SGHNT and CDR2 YENEEA. The chain's CDR3 is CASSLAVSGNTIYF. CDR3 nucleotides: TGTGCCAGCAGCTTAGCAGTCTCTGGAAACACCATATATTTT.

The V gene is TRBV7-9, the J gene TRBJ2-1; 10 bases line up with TRBD1. CDR1 is SEHNR and CDR2 is FQNEAQ in the germline V gene (reference sequence). CDR3 length: 16 residues. The V and J ends lost 5 bases and 8 bases, in that order; junction bases with no gene match: 12. Written as DNA, the CDR3 is TGTGCCAGCAGCCTTGGGACAGGGGAATCGCAATATGAGCAGTTCTTC. Translating gives CASSLGTGESQYEQFF.

The rearrangement joins TRBV11-2 to TRBJ2-2; D gene unclear. CDR3 length: 14 amino acids. Per germline, CDR1 SGHAT and CDR2 FQNNGV. V was shortened by 0 bases and J by 5 bases, with 7 bases between the two germline ends. The CDR3 sequence is CASSLDPRTGELFF. In DNA, the CDR3 is TGTGCCAGCAGCTTAGATCCCCGGACCGGGGAGCTGTTTTTT.

The rearrangement links TRBV29-1 to TRBJ1-2; 8 positions match TRBD1. From germline, CDR1 is SQVTM and CDR2 ANQGSEA. The CDR3 covers 12 residues. Losses at the gene ends were 4 bases for V and 8 bases for J; bases not matched to a gene: 6. As DNA, the CDR3 is TGCAGCGTTGCAGGGGGCGGAGGCGGCTACACCTTC. It is translated as CSVAGGGGGYTF.

This chain joins TRBV27 and TRBJ2-7; 9 nucleotides agree with TRBD1. The CDR3 spans 13 residues. Germline lookup yields CDR1 MNHEY and CDR2 SMNVEV (reference sequence). The junction had 4 bases not matched to a gene; V was cut back by 5 bases and J by 5 bases. Here the CDR3 reads CASSLDRGDEQYF. As DNA, the CDR3 is TGTGCCAGCAGTCTTGACAGGGGGGACGAGCAGTACTTC.

This clone was observed once. This chain uses TRBV5-1 with TRBJ1-1; perhaps TRBD1 as D (5 bases). V lost 0 bases and J 8 bases, leaving 8 bases between the germline ends. The germline CDR1 and CDR2 sequences are SGHRS and YFSETQ. The CDR3 runs to 12 residues. Written as DNA, the CDR3 is TGCGCCAGCAGCTTGGCGGGGGACGAAGCTTTCTTT. The encoded protein is CASSLAGDEAFF.

The chain has TRBV9 and TRBJ2-7; 9 nucleotides line up with TRBD1. Germline V CDR1 and CDR2: SGDLS, YYNGEE. J was trimmed by 2 bases and V by 4 bases; bases with no gene match: 4. This CDR3 has 14 amino acids. CDR3 in DNA: TGTGCCAGCAGCCAAGGACAGGGGACCTACGAGCAGTACTTC. This encodes CASSQGQGTYEQYF.

The table lists this clone with a few counts. This rearrangement joins TRBV11-2 to TRBJ2-2; 9 bases map to TRBD2. Trimming at V came to 5 bases and at J to 8 bases, leaving 9 bases not matched to a gene. The CDR3 totals 15 residues. Per germline, CDR1 SGHAT and CDR2 FQNNGV. The CDR3 spells CASSPGLARTGELFF. DNA for the CDR3: TGTGCCAGCAGCCCGGGACTAGCCCGGACAGGGGAGCTGTTTTTT.

The chain couples TRBV5-1 to TRBJ1-1; TRBD1 is a possible D gene (5 bases). The germline V and J ends were trimmed by 7 bases and 2 bases, with 12 bases remaining between them. This CDR3 is built from 13 residues. Germline CDR1 is SGHRS and CDR2 is YFSETQ. DNA for the CDR3: TGCGCCAGCTCCAAGACAGTAAACACTGAAGCTTTCTTT. Protein sequence: CASSKTVNTEAFF.

The genes are TRBV5-1 and TRBJ1-1; 7 bases line up with TRBD1. The CDR3 totals 17 residues. With V trimmed by 1 base and J by 0 bases, 9 bases remained unmatched. Germline V CDR1 and CDR2: SGHRS, YFSETQ. CDR3 loop: CASSLNRGYFMNTEAFF. The CDR3 nucleotides are TGCGCCAGCAGCTTGAACAGGGGATATTTCATGAACACTGAAGCTTTCTTT.

As regards this clone: Relative to the germline gene, one junction end is altered; a read error may explain this. The chain joins TRBV7-7 to TRBJ2-3; 10 bases fit TRBD2. The CDR3 loop spans 15 amino acids. CDR1 and CDR2 (germline): SSHAT, FNYEAQ (reference sequence). The CDR3 spells CASSPTSGAADTQYF. The DNA for the CDR3 is TGTGCTAGCAGTCCTACTAGCGGGGCCGCAGATACGCAGTATTTT.

The rearrangement joins TRBV27 to TRBJ2-1; D perhaps matches TRBD2 (6 bases). CDR1 and CDR2 from the germline V gene are MNHEY and SMNVEV (reference sequence). Trimming left V 6 bases short and J 3 bases short, with 15 bases between. The CDR3 spans 15 residues. CDR3 DNA: TGTGCCAGCAGGCACGGGACTCCCCGCTACAATGAGCAGTTCTTC. Its translation: CASRHGTPRYNEQFF.

This clone has only one observation. The chain links TRBV6-6 to TRBJ2-1; possibly TRBD2 for D (5 bases). In germline, CDR1 is MNHNY, CDR2 SVGAGI (reference sequence). CDR3 length: 15 amino acids. V lost 0 bases and J lost 10, with 16 bases in between. This chain's CDR3 is CASSYSILASREQFF. DNA for the CDR3: TGTGCCAGCAGTTACTCGATCCTAGCTTCAAGGGAGCAGTTCTTC.

V and J are TRBV7-8 and TRBJ2-1; unclear D gene. Looked up from germline, CDR1 is SGHVS and CDR2 is FQNEAQ. The V and J ends lost 5 bases and 6 bases respectively, with 14 bases between them. CDR3 length: 14 residues. This CDR3 is CASSPEQLSNEQFF. As DNA, the CDR3 is TGTGCCAGCAGCCCAGAACAGCTTAGCAATGAGCAGTTCTTC.